This paragraph covers one T cell receptor (beta chain) sequence. Participants were placed into cohorts based on the clinical history they reported. Donors of Cohort 3 who recovered were those that had two negative PCRs, clearance, or symptom resolution. This specimen belongs to a study of blood T cell repertoires in COVID-19. Looking at the study overall: T cells, B-cell-depleted T cells, or PBMCs provided the cDNA or gDNA that served as material.

Profiling relied on immunoSEQ multiplex PCR, and the TCRdb table lists in-frame clones only, not all of them. The sample holds around 230,000 clones, roughly nine tenths seen once. Source material: PBMCs or T cells enriched from blood (not recorded which). This TCR was recovered from a woman aged 30 to 39 who had recovered from COVID-19.

This CDR3 reads CASRRDRGREETQYF. The CDR3 bases are TGTGCCAGCAGAAGGGACAGGGGGCGGGAGGAGACCCAGTACTTC. The chain employs TRBV6-5 and TRBJ2-5; 12 nucleotides align to TRBD1. This CDR3 is 15 amino acids long. Per germline, CDR1 MNHEY and CDR2 SVGAGI. After removal of 6 bases from V and 5 bases from J, the junction contained 7 bases not matched to a gene.